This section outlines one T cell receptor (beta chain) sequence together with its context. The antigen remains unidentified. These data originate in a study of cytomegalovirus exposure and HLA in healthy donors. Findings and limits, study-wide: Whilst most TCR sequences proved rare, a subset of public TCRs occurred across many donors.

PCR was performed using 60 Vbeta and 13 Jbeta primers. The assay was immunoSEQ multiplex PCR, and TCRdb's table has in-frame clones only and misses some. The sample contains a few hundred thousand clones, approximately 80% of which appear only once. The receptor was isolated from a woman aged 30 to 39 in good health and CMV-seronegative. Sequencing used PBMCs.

The CDR3 sequence: CASSGGTGMLPEAFF. CDR3 coding DNA: TGCGCCAGCAGCGGGGGGACAGGCATGTTGCCTGAAGCTTTCTTT. The chain is built from TRBV5-1 and TRBJ1-1, with 8 bases matching TRBD1. The V and J ends lost 4 bases and 6 bases, in that order; junction bases with no gene match: 11. Germline V gives CDR1 SGHRS, CDR2 YFSETQ. This CDR3 contains 15 residues. Supplemented by reference TRBV5-1 and TRBJ1-1, the full variable domain reads KAGVTQTPRYLIKTRGQQVTLSCSPISGHRSVSWYQQTPGQGLQFLFEYFSETQRNKGNFPGRFSGRQFSNSRSEMNVSTLELGDSALYLCASSGGTGMLPEAFFGQGTRLTVV.